This entry lists 15 T cell receptor beta chains sequenced from one sample in a study of CD8 T cells in Susac syndrome. Random hexamers primed reverse transcription of roughly 0.45 to 1 ug RNA. TCRdb analysed the immunoSEQ multiplex PCR reads with MiXCR anew, one entry per CDR3 protein. The data contain around 190,000 distinct CDR3 sequences, approximately 94% of them seen just once; the ten biggest clones take up approximately 0.1%. Sequencing was done on a sample of CD4+ T cells from PBMCs. These receptors all stem from a human donor in good health.

The chain carries TRBV24-1 and TRBJ2-3; D is possibly TRBD2 (5 bases). The CDR3 consists of 13 residues. The germline V gene has CDR1 KGHDR and CDR2 SFDVKD. V gave up 7 bases and J gave up 9 bases, with 16 bases separating them. The CDR3 DNA is TGTGCCACCAGAGGAGAGGGATCCCCAACGCAGTATTTT. It is translated as CATRGEGSPTQYF.

The chain uses TRBV30 and TRBJ1-5; a weak D match, TRBD1 (5 bases). The ends were cut back, 5 bases at V and 0 bases at J, with 14 bases in the middle. The CDR3 length is 15 residues. Germline CDR1 is GTSNPN and CDR2 is SVGIG (reference sequence). CDR3 protein: CAWQPRTPSNQPQHF. CDR3 DNA: TGTGCCTGGCAACCACGGACACCTAGCAATCAGCCCCAGCATTTT.

CDR3 amino acids: CSARGFSGYSYNEQFF. As DNA, the CDR3 is TGCAGTGCTAGGGGGTTTTCCGGATACTCCTACAATGAGCAGTTCTTC. The genes are TRBV20-1 and TRBJ2-1; D is unclear. The CDR3 length is 16 residues. Germline V gene data show CDR1 as DFQATT and CDR2 as SNEGSKA (reference sequence). Trimming pared 3 bases from V and 0 bases from J, leaving 15 bases between.

This chain connects TRBV15 to TRBJ2-1; weak D call: TRBD2 (6 bases). The CDR3 has 15 amino acids. Trimming took 2 bases from V and 3 from J, leaving 11 bases between them. The germline CDR1 and CDR2 sequences are LNHNV and YYDKDF (reference sequence). The CDR3 bases are TGTGCCACCAGCAGACCGGGACTTCTCTACAATGAGCAGTTCTTC. It is translated as CATSRPGLLYNEQFF.

The gene calls are TRBV9 and TRBJ1-1; 8 bases fit TRBD1. Germline CDR1 reads SGDLS; CDR2 reads YYNGEE. V dropped 0 bases and J dropped 4; count of bases not matched to a gene: 5. CDR3 length: 15 amino acids. The CDR3 DNA sequence: TGTGCCAGCAGCGTAGGGGACAGGAAGCCCACTGAAGCTTTCTTT. Translated, it gives CASSVGDRKPTEAFF.

The chain recombines TRBV20-1 with TRBJ1-5, with no clear D. This CDR3 is built from 14 residues. Germline V gene data show CDR1 as DFQATT and CDR2 as SNEGSKA (reference sequence). Trimming took 1 base from V and 0 from J, leaving 7 bases between them. DNA for the CDR3: TGCAGTGCTAGAGCGCGGTATAGCAATCAGCCCCAGCATTTT. Protein product: CSARARYSNQPQHF.

Here the CDR3 DNA reads TGTGCCAGCACTCCCGACAGGGGGCAAGGAAAACTGTTTTTT. Translation gives CASTPDRGQGKLFF. This chain connects TRBV28 to TRBJ1-4; 10 nucleotides agree with TRBD1. From germline, CDR1 is MDHEN and CDR2 SYDVKM. This CDR3 spans 14 amino acids. Trimming removed 7 bases from V and 10 bases from J; junction bases left unmatched: 9.

This chain uses TRBV9 with TRBJ2-1; 7 nucleotides line up with TRBD2. V lost 2 bases, J lost 6 bases, and 5 bases stayed unmatched. The CDR3 extends over 14 amino acids. Per the germline V gene, CDR1 is SGDLS and CDR2 is YYNGEE. CDR3 bases: TGTGCCAGCAGCGTGACTAGCATTCCCAATGAGCAGTTCTTC. Its protein is CASSVTSIPNEQFF. The whole variable domain, remainder taken from reference TRBV9 and TRBJ2-1, is DSGVTQTPKHLITATGQRVTLRCSPRSGDLSVYWYQQSLDQGLQFLIQYYNGEERAKGNILERFSAQQFPDLHSELNLSSLELGDSALYFCASSVTSIPNEQFFGPGTRLTVL.

This chain uses TRBV3-1 with TRBJ2-7; D possibly corresponds to TRBD1 (6 bases). CDR3 length: 16 amino acids. Germline V lookup: CDR1 LGHDT, CDR2 YNNKEL (reference sequence). The germline V and J ends were trimmed by 1 base and 4 bases, with 17 bases remaining between them. CDR3 protein: CASSQGTRDTLYEQYF. The CDR3 nucleotides are TGTGCCAGCAGCCAAGGGACTCGGGACACCCTTTACGAGCAGTACTTC.

This chain links TRBV7-9 with TRBJ1-1, with 9 bases matching TRBD1. Germline lookup yields CDR1 SEHNR and CDR2 FQNEAQ (reference sequence). J lost 6 bases, V lost 5 bases, and 13 bases had no gene match. This CDR3 region has 16 residues. The CDR3 spells CASSQPGQGVFAEAFF. In DNA form, the CDR3 reads TGTGCCAGCAGCCAACCGGGACAGGGAGTATTCGCTGAAGCTTTCTTT.

The chain carries TRBV9 and TRBJ2-1; a possible D gene is TRBD2 (6 bases). Germline loops: CDR1 SGDLS, CDR2 YYNGEE. The CDR3 extends over 15 amino acids. The V end lost 3 bases, the J end lost 6 bases, and 16 bases lay between the germline ends. The CDR3 region has the DNA TGTGCCAGCAGCGACAGATTGGGACTGACCAATGAGCAGTTCTTC. Translation: CASSDRLGLTNEQFF.

V usage is TRBV20-1 and J usage is TRBJ2-1, with D possibly being TRBD1 or TRBD2 (5 bases each). This CDR3 contains 13 residues. Trimming cost V 5 bases and J 3 bases, with 11 bases left between them. Germline lookup yields CDR1 DFQATT and CDR2 SNEGSKA (reference sequence). The CDR3 is CSARGTYYNEQFF. For the CDR3, the DNA is TGCAGTGCTCGAGGGACCTACTACAATGAGCAGTTCTTC.

V gene TRBV12-3 or TRBV12-4 combines with J gene TRBJ2-7; perhaps TRBD2 as D (5 bases). Trimming took off 5 bases at V and 6 bases at J, with 8 bases between the two ends. This CDR3 is built from 11 residues. For the CDR3, the DNA is TGTGCCAGCAGTATTGGGAGCGAGCAGTACTTC. It yields the protein CASSIGSEQYF.

This sequence joins TRBV20-1 and TRBJ2-3; possible D gene TRBD2, 5 bases. V was clipped by 8 bases and J by 4 bases, with 10 bases between them. This CDR3 has 11 amino acids. Per germline, CDR1 DFQATT and CDR2 SNEGSKA (reference sequence). The CDR3 DNA sequence: TGCAGTATGCGAGCGGCAGATACGCAGTATTTT. This sequence encodes CSMRAADTQYF.

This clonotype was seen only once. V is TRBV14 and J is TRBJ1-4, with unresolved D. The V end lost 4 bases, the J end lost 8 bases, and 11 bases lay between the germline ends. CDR1 is SGHDN, CDR2 FVKESK, per germline. The length of the CDR3 is 13 residues. The CDR3 here is CASSPDYGEKLFF. CDR3 nucleotides: TGTGCCAGCAGCCCAGACTACGGGGAAAAACTGTTTTTT.